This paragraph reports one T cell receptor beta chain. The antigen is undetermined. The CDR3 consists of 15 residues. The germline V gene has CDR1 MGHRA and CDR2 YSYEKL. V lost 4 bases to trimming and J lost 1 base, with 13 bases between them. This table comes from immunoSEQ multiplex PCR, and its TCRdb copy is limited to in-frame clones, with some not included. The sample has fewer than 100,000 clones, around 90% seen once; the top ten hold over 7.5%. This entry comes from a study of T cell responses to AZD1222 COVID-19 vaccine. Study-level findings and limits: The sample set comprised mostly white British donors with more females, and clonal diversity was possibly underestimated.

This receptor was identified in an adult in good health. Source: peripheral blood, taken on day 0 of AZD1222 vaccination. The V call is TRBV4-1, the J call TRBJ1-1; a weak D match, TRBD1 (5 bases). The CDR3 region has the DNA TGCGCCAGCAGCCCCAAGTCCGGGGGGAACACTGAAGCTTTCTTT. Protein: CASSPKSGGNTEAFF.